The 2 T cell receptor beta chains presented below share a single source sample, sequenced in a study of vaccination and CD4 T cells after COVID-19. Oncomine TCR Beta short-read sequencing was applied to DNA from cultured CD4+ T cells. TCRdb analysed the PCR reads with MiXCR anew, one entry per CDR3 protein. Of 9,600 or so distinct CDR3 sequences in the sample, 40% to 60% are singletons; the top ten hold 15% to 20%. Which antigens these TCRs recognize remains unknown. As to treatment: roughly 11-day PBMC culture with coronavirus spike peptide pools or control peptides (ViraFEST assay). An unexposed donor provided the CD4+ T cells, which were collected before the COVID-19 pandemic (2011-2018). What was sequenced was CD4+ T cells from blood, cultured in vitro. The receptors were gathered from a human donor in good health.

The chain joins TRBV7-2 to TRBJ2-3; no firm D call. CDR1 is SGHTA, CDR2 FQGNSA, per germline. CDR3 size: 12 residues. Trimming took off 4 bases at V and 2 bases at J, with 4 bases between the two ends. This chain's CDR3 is CASSSTTDTQYF. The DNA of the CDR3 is TGTGCCAGCAGCTCGACCACAGATACGCAGTATTTT.

The CDR3 sequence: CASSLQGASSEAFF. The CDR3, as DNA: TGTGCCAGCAGCTTACAGGGGGCGTCGTCTGAAGCTTTCTTT. The chain carries TRBV7-2 and TRBJ1-1; TRBD1 aligns across 8 bases. The V and J ends lost 2 bases and 6 bases, in that order; junction bases with no gene match: 5. Per germline, CDR1 SGHTA and CDR2 FQGNSA. This CDR3 spans 14 amino acids.